The rows below give T cell receptor beta chains drawn from one sample of a study of T-cell reconstitution after alpha-beta-depleted transplantation in children. TCRdb independently ran MiXCR on the PCR reads; one entry per CDR3 protein. The top ten hold about 2.8% of the sample, which has more than 200,000 distinct CDR3 sequences, roughly 23% seen once. The input for sequencing was PBMCs, taken before TCRalphabeta/CD19-depleted stem cell transplant. These receptors all stem from a girl under 10 years old with Fanconi anemia, due to receive a stem cell transplant. Both conserved end residues are part of each CDR3. The order of the fields is clone size, V gene, J gene, D gene, CDR3 DNA, CDR3 protein. A D gene is named only where the DNA matches it firmly. Clone size is shown for a subset of rows, as once, few, many or a class of expanded clone.

size: NA; V: TRBV6-1; J: TRBJ2-7; D: TRBD1; DNA: TGTGCCAGCAGTGGGACAGGGTTGGATGATCCGCGGAGAAGCTCCTACGAGCAGTACTTC; CDR3: CASSGTGLDDPRRSSYEQYF
size: many; V: TRBV7-9; J: TRBJ1-1; D: NA; DNA: TGTGCCAGCAGCTTAGACTGGACAGAAGCTTTCTTT; CDR3: CASSLDWTEAFF
size: many; V: TRBV29-1; J: TRBJ2-7; D: TRBD1; DNA: TGCAGCGCGACGACAGGGTTCTACGAGCAGTACTTC; CDR3: CSATTGFYEQYF
size: few; V: TRBV28; J: TRBJ2-3; D: NA; DNA: TGTGCCAGCTCGGCGGGAATAAGCACAGATACGCAGTATTTT; CDR3: CASSAGISTDTQYF
size: NA; V: TRBV7-9; J: TRBJ2-7; D: NA; DNA: TGTGCCAGCAGCTCTATACTCCTTGGGGCTCACGAGCAGTACTTC; CDR3: CASSSILLGAHEQYF
size: NA; V: TRBV7-8; J: TRBJ2-7; D: NA; DNA: TGTGCCAGCAGCTTGGACTTGGCTTCTCCGCAGTACTTC; CDR3: CASSLDLASPQYF
size: many; V: TRBV12-3/TRBV12-4; J: TRBJ1-4; D: NA; DNA: TGTGCCAGCAGTTTTATTGAGGGATCGGAGTTGACTAATGAAAAACTGTTTTTT; CDR3: CASSFIEGSELTNEKLFF
size: NA; V: TRBV7-6; J: TRBJ2-7; D: TRBD2; DNA: TGTGCCAGCAGCTTAGGGGCGGGAGACTTATACGAGCAGTACTTC; CDR3: CASSLGAGDLYEQYF
size: few; V: TRBV5-1; J: TRBJ2-5; D: NA; DNA: TGCGCCAGCGGCCGGGACAATAAAGAGACCCAGTACTTC; CDR3: CASGRDNKETQYF
size: many; V: TRBV29-1; J: TRBJ2-1; D: TRBD2; DNA: TGCAGCGTAGGAAGCGGGAGGGCCGGGACCTTC; CDR3: CSVGSGRAGTF
size: many; V: TRBV25-1; J: TRBJ2-1; D: TRBD2; DNA: TGTGCCAGCAGTTCCAGCGGGAGGGGCTACAATGAGCAGTTCTTC; CDR3: CASSSSGRGYNEQFF
size: many; V: TRBV28; J: TRBJ1-3; D: NA; DNA: TGTGCCAGCAGTTTAGGGCAGGGGATGGGAAACACCATATATTTT; CDR3: CASSLGQGMGNTIYF
size: NA; V: TRBV7-9; J: TRBJ1-1; D: TRBD1; DNA: TGTGCCAGCAGCAAGGGGACAGGGGTGAACACTGAAGCTTTCTTT; CDR3: CASSKGTGVNTEAFF
size: few; V: TRBV7-2; J: TRBJ2-1; D: NA; DNA: TGTGCCAGCAGCATTGCCGTCGGGATCCCCTACAATGAGCAGTTCTTC; CDR3: CASSIAVGIPYNEQFF
size: many; V: TRBV13; J: TRBJ2-1; D: NA; DNA: TGTGCCAGCAGCGAGGGATACAATGAGCAGTTCTTC; CDR3: CASSEGYNEQFF
size: few; V: TRBV6-2/TRBV6-3; J: TRBJ2-7; D: TRBD2; DNA: TGTGCCAGCAGGGGCTTAATTAGACTAGCGGGGGGCTCTTTGTCCTCCTACGAGCAGTACTTC; CDR3: CASRGLIRLAGGSLSSYEQYF
size: NA; V: TRBV5-1; J: TRBJ2-5; D: TRBD1; DNA: TGCGCCAGCAGCTTGGCAGGGACAGGGGTAGAGACCCAGTACTTC; CDR3: CASSLAGTGVETQYF
size: NA; V: TRBV29-1; J: TRBJ1-1; D: NA; DNA: TGCAGCGTTGGTAGCAGGGGACACACTGAAGCTTTCTTT; CDR3: CSVGSRGHTEAFF
size: NA; V: TRBV20-1; J: TRBJ2-7; D: NA; DNA: TGCAGTGCCAGGCTACGGGAGAACGCTCGCTCCGAGCAGTACTTC; CDR3: CSARLRENARSEQYF
size: NA; V: TRBV6-1; J: TRBJ2-1; D: TRBD2; DNA: TGTGCCAGCAGTGAGGCAGCGGGGGGTCCTCACAGCTCCTACAATGAGCAGTTCTTC; CDR3: CASSEAAGGPHSSYNEQFF
size: few; V: TRBV29-1; J: TRBJ2-2; D: NA; DNA: TGCAGCGTTGTGGGGGCTGGCGGCGGGGAGCTGTTTTTT; CDR3: CSVVGAGGGELFF
size: medium-sized; V: TRBV12-3/TRBV12-4; J: TRBJ2-7; D: NA; DNA: TGTGCCAGCAGCACGTCCTACGAGCAGTACTTC; CDR3: CASSTSYEQYF
size: NA; V: TRBV29-1; J: TRBJ2-3; D: NA; DNA: TGCAGCGCCAATATTGACCCGTACAGACCAGATACGCAGTATTTT; CDR3: CSANIDPYRPDTQYF
size: NA; V: TRBV5-1; J: TRBJ1-1; D: NA; DNA: TGCGCCAGCAGCCTTGGAACGGTCGGGAACACTGAAGCTTTCTTT; CDR3: CASSLGTVGNTEAFF
size: NA; V: TRBV29-1; J: TRBJ2-7; D: NA; DNA: TGCAGCGTTGAAGGAACAGGTGTAGTTGGCGAGCAGTACTTC; CDR3: CSVEGTGVVGEQYF
size: NA; V: TRBV20-1; J: TRBJ2-4; D: NA; DNA: TGCAGTGCTATTGTCTTAGCCAAAAACATTCAGTACTTC; CDR3: CSAIVLAKNIQYF
size: NA; V: TRBV10-3; J: TRBJ2-1; D: NA; DNA: TGTGCCATCAGTGATTATGGTGAGCAGTTCTTC; CDR3: CAISDYGEQFF
size: NA; V: TRBV20-1; J: TRBJ2-1; D: NA; DNA: TGCAGTGCTAGAGATCCATCGCGGCAGAGAAGCTCCTACAATGAGCAGTTCTTC; CDR3: CSARDPSRQRSSYNEQFF
size: many; V: TRBV5-1; J: TRBJ2-3; D: TRBD2; DNA: TGCGCCAGCAGCTTGGCCTCTAGCGGGAGCACAGATACGCAGTATTTT; CDR3: CASSLASSGSTDTQYF
size: many; V: TRBV12-3/TRBV12-4; J: TRBJ2-5; D: NA; DNA: TGTGCCAGCAGCCAAGAAAAAGAGACCCAGTACTTC; CDR3: CASSQEKETQYF
size: NA; V: TRBV6-2/TRBV6-3; J: TRBJ2-5; D: NA; DNA: TGTGCCAGCAGTTACGGGAGTCCCGCAGAGACCCAGTACTTC; CDR3: CASSYGSPAETQYF
size: NA; V: TRBV7-6; J: TRBJ2-1; D: NA; DNA: TGTGCCAGCAGCTTAGGGAGTTTGGGACTCCGTCGTTACAATGAGCAGTTCTTC; CDR3: CASSLGSLGLRRYNEQFF
size: NA; V: TRBV6-1; J: TRBJ2-4; D: NA; DNA: TGTGCCAGCAACCCTAGCGCCCAGCCCAGGGGAGGCATTCAGTACTTC; CDR3: CASNPSAQPRGGIQYF
size: NA; V: TRBV7-2; J: TRBJ2-3; D: TRBD2; DNA: TGTGCCAGCAGCTTAGTAGGACTAGCGGGGAGCACAGATACGCAGTATTTT; CDR3: CASSLVGLAGSTDTQYF
size: few; V: TRBV29-1; J: TRBJ2-3; D: NA; DNA: TGCAGCGTTGGGGTGTCAAGCACAGATACGCAGTATTTT; CDR3: CSVGVSSTDTQYF
size: few; V: TRBV20-1; J: TRBJ2-7; D: TRBD2; DNA: TGCAGTGCTAAGACCTCTAGCGGGATTTACTACGAGCAGTACTTC; CDR3: CSAKTSSGIYYEQYF
size: many; V: TRBV20-1; J: TRBJ2-1; D: NA; DNA: TGCAGTGCTAGATCAGGGAAGAATGGGAATGAGCAGTTCTTC; CDR3: CSARSGKNGNEQFF
size: NA; V: TRBV6-4; J: TRBJ2-4; D: TRBD1; DNA: TGTGCCAGCAGTGAAGGACAGGGCGGAGGCATTCAGTACTTC; CDR3: CASSEGQGGGIQYF
size: many; V: TRBV29-1; J: TRBJ2-1; D: TRBD2; DNA: TGCAGCGTTGAGCGGGAGTCGTACAATGAGCAGTTCTTC; CDR3: CSVERESYNEQFF
size: many; V: TRBV29-1; J: TRBJ2-7; D: TRBD2; DNA: TGCAGCGTTGGGCCCGGGACTAGTGGAGCCTACGAGCAGTACTTC; CDR3: CSVGPGTSGAYEQYF
size: few; V: TRBV24-1; J: TRBJ2-2; D: NA; DNA: TGTGCCACCAGTGGGTACGGCCAACTCTACGGGGAGCTGTTTTTT; CDR3: CATSGYGQLYGELFF
size: NA; V: TRBV7-8; J: TRBJ2-1; D: NA; DNA: TGTGCCAGCAGCTTACCACCGGGCCAAGGAAATGAGCAGTTCTTC; CDR3: CASSLPPGQGNEQFF
size: NA; V: TRBV2; J: TRBJ2-2; D: NA; DNA: TGTGCCAGCAGACCGACAGTTCCCACCGGGGAGCTGTTTTTT; CDR3: CASRPTVPTGELFF
size: many; V: TRBV20-1; J: TRBJ2-7; D: TRBD2; DNA: TGCAGTGCCGAGGACCGGGGGGGCTCCTACGAGCAGTACTTC; CDR3: CSAEDRGGSYEQYF
size: once; V: TRBV27; J: TRBJ2-7; D: NA; DNA: TGTGCCAGCACCGCGGTTGGCTCCTACGAGCAGTACTTC; CDR3: CASTAVGSYEQYF
size: NA; V: TRBV11-2; J: TRBJ2-5; D: TRBD2; DNA: TGTGCCAGCAGCTTAGGCCCCCATAGCGGGCCCTACCAAGAGACCCAGTACTTC; CDR3: CASSLGPHSGPYQETQYF
size: many; V: TRBV4-2; J: TRBJ2-5; D: NA; DNA: TGTGCCAGCAGCTTCGGGGGTGGCCAAGAGACCCAGTACTTC; CDR3: CASSFGGGQETQYF
size: few; V: TRBV27; J: TRBJ1-1; D: TRBD1; DNA: TGTGCCAGCAAATGGACAGGGATAGAGAACACTGAAGCTTTCTTT; CDR3: CASKWTGIENTEAFF
size: few; V: TRBV28; J: TRBJ2-1; D: NA; DNA: TGTGCCAGCAGTCCAGACAGATTTTACAATGAGCAGTTCTTC; CDR3: CASSPDRFYNEQFF
size: few; V: TRBV29-1; J: TRBJ2-5; D: NA; DNA: TGCAGCGCCTCGAGGGTGAAAGAGACCCAGTACTTC; CDR3: CSASRVKETQYF
size: few; V: TRBV7-3; J: TRBJ2-7; D: TRBD2; DNA: TGTGCCAGCAGCTTAAAAGCGGGGTCGGGCGAGCAGTACTTC; CDR3: CASSLKAGSGEQYF